A single sample is the source of the 17 T cell receptor beta chains below, sequenced in a study of a mutant IDH1 vaccine in newly diagnosed glioma. Time point: week 47, end of study. Each dose delivered 300 ug of mutant IDH1 20-mer peptide subcutaneously with imiquimod. Clones were read by immunoSEQ multiplex PCR, and TCRdb kept only the in-frame ones, dropping some. The sample includes some 40,000 clones, 60% to 85% of them seen just once. These receptors have no known antigen. This material consisted of PBMCs, taken from a glioma patient whose treatment included an IDH1 peptide vaccine. Receptors were obtained from a man aged 35-49 years with glioma.

The chain carries TRBV5-1 and TRBJ1-4; no firm D call. The CDR3 contains 17 residues. V lost 4 bases and J 5 bases, leaving 21 bases between the germline ends. Per germline, CDR1 SGHRS and CDR2 YFSETQ. The CDR3: CASSLYPIRATNEKLFF. CDR3 nucleotide sequence: TGCGCCAGCAGCCTATACCCAATTCGGGCTACGAATGAAAAACTGTTTTTT. The variable domain in full, with the rest retrieved from reference TRBV5-1 and TRBJ1-4, is KAGVTQTPRYLIKTRGQQVTLSCSPISGHRSVSWYQQTPGQGLQFLFEYFSETQRNKGNFPGRFSGRQFSNSRSEMNVSTLELGDSALYLCASSLYPIRATNEKLFFGSGTQLSVL.

J is TRBJ1-2 and V is TRBV6-5, with D unresolved. The CDR3 loop spans 14 amino acids. Between the trimmed V and J ends, which lost 2 bases and 4 bases, there was a span of 11 bases. The V gene's germline CDR1 is MNHEY and CDR2 SVGAGI. In nucleotides, the CDR3 is TGTGCCAGCAGTTACCGCGGCAGTTCCTATGGCTACACCTTC. This encodes CASSYRGSSYGYTF.

This chain uses TRBV27 with TRBJ1-1, with 7 bases identical to TRBD1. Germline V gene data show CDR1 as MNHEY and CDR2 as SMNVEV (reference sequence). Losses at the gene ends were 6 bases for V and 7 bases for J; bases not matched to a gene: 11. The CDR3 loop spans 14 amino acids. DNA for the CDR3: TGTGCCAGCAGGGGGTATGACAGGGTCGATGAAGCTTTCTTT. This encodes CASRGYDRVDEAFF.

V is TRBV5-1 and J is TRBJ1-2; D is unclear. This CDR3 is 13 amino acids long. Trimming stripped 0 bases from V and 8 bases from J, with 11 bases between. Germline V CDR1 and CDR2: SGHRS, YFSETQ. The CDR3: CASSLGEAWGYTF. In DNA form, the CDR3 reads TGCGCCAGCAGCTTGGGGGAGGCATGGGGCTACACCTTC.

The chain couples TRBV11-3 to TRBJ1-4; D unresolved. Germline V lookup: CDR1 SGHNT, CDR2 YENEEA. Trimming left V 0 bases short and J 0 bases short, with 14 bases between. The CDR3 is 18 amino acids. The CDR3: CASSLDRIGIATNEKLFF. The DNA of the CDR3 is TGTGCCAGCAGCTTAGATCGGATAGGGATCGCAACTAATGAAAAACTGTTTTTT. The variable domain in full, completed from reference TRBV11-3 and TRBJ1-4, reads EAGVVQSPRYKIIEKKQPVAFWCNPISGHNTLYWYLQNLGQGPELLIRYENEEAVDDSQLPKDRFSAERLKGVDSTLKIQPAELGDSAVYLCASSLDRIGIATNEKLFFGSGTQLSVL.

The chain employs TRBV9 and TRBJ2-5; D is unresolved. The CDR3 is made up of 14 amino acids. V was trimmed by 0 bases and J by 9 bases, leaving 15 bases between them. Germline-derived CDR1 and CDR2 are SGDLS and YYNGEE. This CDR3 is CASSVDDSYLAQYF. The CDR3 bases are TGTGCCAGCAGCGTAGATGACTCCTACTTAGCCCAGTACTTC.

This rearrangement joins TRBV5-1 to TRBJ2-1; maybe TRBD2 (6 bases). Trimming took off 0 bases at V and 0 bases at J, with 7 bases between the two ends. The CDR3 extends over 15 amino acids. The germline CDR1 and CDR2 sequences are SGHRS and YFSETQ. The CDR3 bases are TGCGCCAGCAGCTTGGACGGGAGCTCCTACAATGAGCAGTTCTTC. Translated: CASSLDGSSYNEQFF.

CDR3 protein: CASSPMIGTEAFF. CDR3 in DNA: TGTGCCAGTAGCCCAATGATTGGGACTGAAGCTTTCTTT. The V call is TRBV19, the J call TRBJ1-1; no reliable D call. The CDR3 consists of 13 residues. Trimming removed 6 bases at V and 5 bases at J, with 13 bases between. Germline CDR1 LNHDA, CDR2 SQIVND (reference sequence). The full variable domain, with the rest looked up from reference TRBV19 and TRBJ1-1, is DGGITQSPKYLFRKEGQNVTLSCEQNLNHDAMYWYRQDPGQGLRLIYYSQIVNDFQKGDIAEGYSVSREKKESFPLTVTSAQKNPTAFYLCASSPMIGTEAFFGQGTRLTVV.

The V gene is TRBV21-1, the J gene TRBJ2-7. TRBV21-1 represents a pseudogene. The CDR3 loop spans 15 amino acids. DNA of the CDR3: TGTGCCAGCAGCAAAGAAAGGGCAGCCAACTACGAGCAGTACTTC. Translation gives CASSKERAANYEQYF.

This clone has only one observation. This chain uses TRBV5-1 with TRBJ2-2; 9 nucleotides line up with TRBD1. CDR1 is SGHRS, CDR2 YFSETQ, per germline. Germline trimming cut 2 bases from V and 0 bases from J; bases unmatched to any gene: 8. CDR3 length: 18 residues. In nucleotides, the CDR3 is TGCGCCAGCAGCTTCGGACAGGGGTCCAATACGAACACCGGGGAGCTGTTTTTT. This sequence encodes CASSFGQGSNTNTGELFF. Full variable domain (rest looked up from reference TRBV5-1 and TRBJ2-2): KAGVTQTPRYLIKTRGQQVTLSCSPISGHRSVSWYQQTPGQGLQFLFEYFSETQRNKGNFPGRFSGRQFSNSRSEMNVSTLELGDSALYLCASSFGQGSNTNTGELFFGEGSRLTVL.

J is TRBJ1-3 and V is TRBV19, with D unresolved. The CDR3 runs to 13 residues. Trimming cost V 1 base and J 4 bases, with 5 bases left between them. Germline CDR1 LNHDA, CDR2 SQIVND (reference sequence). CDR3 coding DNA: TGTGCCAGTAGTATAGGAGAAGGAAACACCATATATTTT. Protein: CASSIGEGNTIYF.

The chain has TRBV30 and TRBJ1-1; tentative D call: TRBD1 (5 bases). V was cut by 2 bases and J by 1 base, with 8 bases left in between. Germline V gives CDR1 GTSNPN, CDR2 SVGIG (reference sequence). This CDR3 contains 13 residues. The CDR3, as DNA: TGTGCCTGGAGTTACGGGACGAACACTGAAGCTTTCTTT. It is translated as CAWSYGTNTEAFF.

The chain carries TRBV4-1 and TRBJ2-2, with TRBD1 identical over 7 bases. This CDR3 spans 16 amino acids. Germline V gene sequence: CDR1 MGHRA, CDR2 YSYEKL. V lost 0 bases and J lost 4; bases outside the gene matches: 5. CDR3 residues: CASSQDAGGSTGELFF. The CDR3 nucleotides are TGCGCCAGCAGCCAAGACGCAGGGGGTAGCACCGGGGAGCTGTTTTTT.

V usage is TRBV2 and J usage is TRBJ1-4; 9 bases match TRBD1. V dropped 2 bases and J dropped 8; count of bases not matched to a gene: 9. Germline assignment: CDR1 SNHLY and CDR2 FYNNEI. This CDR3 has 16 amino acids. CDR3 residues: CASSESGTGLEEKLFF. Here the CDR3 DNA reads TGTGCCAGCAGTGAATCCGGGACAGGGCTGGAGGAAAAACTGTTTTTT.

This clone came up a few times. J is TRBJ1-4 and V is TRBV5-4; D remains unclear. Trimming left V 0 bases short and J 4 bases short, with 4 bases between. The CDR3 spans 13 residues. Germline values: CDR1 SGHNT, CDR2 YYREEE (reference sequence). Here the CDR3 reads CASSLASNEKLFF. The CDR3 DNA is TGTGCCAGCAGCTTGGCCAGTAATGAAAAACTGTTTTTT.

This chain joins TRBV18 and TRBJ2-5, with TRBD1 matching over 9 bases. Germline V gene lookup returns CDR1 KGHSH and CDR2 LQKENI. This CDR3 region has 17 residues. V shed 3 bases, J shed 7 bases, and the junction held 15 bases outside the gene matches. CDR3 sequence: CASSPLAGQGPPGTQYF. The CDR3 nucleotides are TGTGCCAGCTCACCTCTCGCGGGACAGGGCCCCCCAGGGACCCAGTACTTC.

The V and J genes are TRBV7-2 and TRBJ2-3; 9 nucleotides agree with TRBD1. The CDR3 loop spans 15 amino acids. The trim removed 2 bases at V and 4 bases at J, leaving 4 bases unmatched. Per germline, CDR1 SGHTA and CDR2 FQGNSA. Here the CDR3 reads CASSLRWDRADTQYF. The DNA of the CDR3 is TGTGCCAGCAGCTTAAGGTGGGACAGGGCAGATACGCAGTATTTT. The whole variable domain, filled in from reference TRBV7-2 and TRBJ2-3, reads GAGVSQSPSNKVTEKGKDVELRCDPISGHTALYWYRQSLGQGLEFLIYFQGNSAPDKSGLPSDRFSAERTGGSVSTLTIQRTQQEDSAVYLCASSLRWDRADTQYFGPGTRLTVL.